This passage covers 8 T cell receptor beta chains from one sample sequenced in a study of blood T cell repertoires in COVID-19. Assay: immunoSEQ multiplex PCR; the TCRdb copy retains only in-frame clones and omits some. The repertoire holds about 310,000 clones, with 85% to 90% as singletons. Sequencing input: peripheral blood. These receptor sequences come from a man between 70 and 80 years old with acute or convalescent COVID-19.

The V gene is TRBV6-6, the J gene TRBJ2-2; weak D call: TRBD1 (6 bases). V was trimmed by 4 bases and J by 10 bases, leaving 16 bases between them. This CDR3 is 14 amino acids long. Germline lookup yields CDR1 MNHNY and CDR2 SVGAGI (reference sequence). This CDR3 reads CASSSQPDRPELFF. The CDR3, as DNA: TGTGCCAGCAGTTCCCAACCTGACAGGCCGGAGCTGTTTTTT.

The chain couples TRBV7-2 to TRBJ1-2, with 8 bases that match TRBD1. The CDR3 is 14 amino acids. Germline assignment: CDR1 SGHTA and CDR2 FQGNSA. V trimming: 6 bases; J trimming: 0 bases; junction bases outside the gene matches: 3. In DNA, the CDR3 is TGTGCCAGCAGTCGGACAGGGCCTAACTATGGCTACACCTTC. Translated, it gives CASSRTGPNYGYTF.

A single count supports this clone. V gene TRBV4-2 combines with J gene TRBJ2-7, with TRBD2 identical over 10 bases. With 1 base clipped from V and 0 bases from J, the junction kept 6 bases outside the gene matches. The germline CDR1 and CDR2 sequences are LGHNA and YNFKEQ. This CDR3 has 17 residues. The chain's CDR3 is CASSQVSSGGLSYEQYF. The CDR3 DNA is TGTGCCAGCAGCCAAGTTTCTAGCGGGGGCCTCTCCTACGAGCAGTACTTC.

The chain employs TRBV4-2 and TRBJ1-1, with 8 nucleotides matching TRBD1. The CDR3 consists of 17 residues. The ends lost 0 bases at V and 5 bases at J; junction bases unmatched: 11. From germline, CDR1 is LGHNA and CDR2 YNFKEQ. DNA for the CDR3: TGTGCCAGCAGCCAAGAGGTACACCAGGGGGCGAGGACTGAAGCTTTCTTT. Translated: CASSQEVHQGARTEAFF.

This clone was seen only once. V and J are TRBV24-1 and TRBJ2-1; D possibly corresponds to TRBD1 (6 bases). CDR3 length: 13 residues. V was shortened by 3 bases and J by 12 bases, with 14 bases between the two germline ends. The V gene's germline CDR1 is KGHDR and CDR2 SFDVKD. The CDR3 region is CATSDPNRVAQFF. The CDR3 DNA sequence: TGTGCCACCAGTGATCCAAACAGGGTTGCGCAGTTCTTC.

The V call is TRBV29-1, the J call TRBJ2-3; TRBD2 matches 7 bases. The CDR3 runs 13 residues. Per the germline V gene, CDR1 is SQVTM and CDR2 is ANQGSEA. J gave up 4 bases and V 1 base, and 2 bases lay outside the gene matches. This CDR3 is CSVEVGGADTQYF. CDR3 bases: TGCAGCGTTGAAGTTGGGGGGGCAGATACGCAGTATTTT.

V is TRBV7-3 and J is TRBJ2-1; TRBD1 aligns across 7 bases. The V segment lost 5 bases and the J segment 10 bases; nucleotides outside the gene matches: 2. Per the germline V gene, CDR1 is SGHTA and CDR2 is FQGTGA. This CDR3 has 11 residues. The CDR3 DNA follows: TGTGCCAGCAGCCTGGGACAGGAGCAGTTCTTC. As protein: CASSLGQEQFF. The whole variable domain, remainder taken from reference TRBV7-3 and TRBJ2-1, is GAGVSQTPSNKVTEKGKYVELRCDPISGHTALYWYRQSLGQGPEFLIYFQGTGAADDSGLPNDRFFAVRPEGSVSTLKIQRTERGDSAVYLCASSLGQEQFFGPGTRLTVL.

This clone has a handful of counts. The genes are TRBV5-1 and TRBJ1-1, with TRBD1 as a possible D gene (5 bases). CDR1 is SGHRS, CDR2 YFSETQ, per germline. This CDR3 is built from 14 residues. Trimming cost V 1 base and J 4 bases, with 11 bases left between them. This CDR3 reads CASSLMGQPTEAFF. CDR3 bases: TGCGCCAGCAGCTTGATGGGGCAGCCCACTGAAGCTTTCTTT.